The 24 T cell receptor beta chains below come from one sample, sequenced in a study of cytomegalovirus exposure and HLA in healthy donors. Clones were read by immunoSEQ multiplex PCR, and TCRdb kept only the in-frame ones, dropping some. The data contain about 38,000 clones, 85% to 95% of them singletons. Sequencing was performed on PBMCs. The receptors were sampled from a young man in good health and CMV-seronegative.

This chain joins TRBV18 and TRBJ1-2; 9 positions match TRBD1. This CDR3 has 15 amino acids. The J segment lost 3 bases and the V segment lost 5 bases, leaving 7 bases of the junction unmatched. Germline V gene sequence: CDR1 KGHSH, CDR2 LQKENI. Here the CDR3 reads CASSSSRQGDYGYTF. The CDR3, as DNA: TGTGCCAGCTCATCGTCCCGACAGGGGGACTATGGCTACACCTTC.

The CDR3 DNA reads TGTGCCAGCAGCCCCTCAGGGGGCGCTTTTTACGAGCAGTACTTC. Amino acids: CASSPSGGAFYEQYF. The rearrangement joins TRBV9 to TRBJ2-7; 8 bases align to TRBD1. The germline V gene has CDR1 SGDLS and CDR2 YYNGEE. Losses at the gene ends were 4 bases for V and 4 bases for J; bases not matched to a gene: 10. The CDR3 consists of 15 residues.

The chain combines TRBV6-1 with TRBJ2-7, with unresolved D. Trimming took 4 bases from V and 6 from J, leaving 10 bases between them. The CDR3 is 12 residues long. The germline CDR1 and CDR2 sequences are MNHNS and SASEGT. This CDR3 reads CASSGPLVEQYF. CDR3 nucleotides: TGTGCCAGCAGTGGGCCTTTGGTCGAGCAGTACTTC.

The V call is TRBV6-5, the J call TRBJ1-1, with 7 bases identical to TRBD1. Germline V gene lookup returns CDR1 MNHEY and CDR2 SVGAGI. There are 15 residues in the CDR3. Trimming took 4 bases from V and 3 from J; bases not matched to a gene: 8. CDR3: CASSSDREKDTEAFF. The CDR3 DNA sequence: TGTGCCAGCAGTTCCGACAGGGAAAAGGACACTGAAGCTTTCTTT.

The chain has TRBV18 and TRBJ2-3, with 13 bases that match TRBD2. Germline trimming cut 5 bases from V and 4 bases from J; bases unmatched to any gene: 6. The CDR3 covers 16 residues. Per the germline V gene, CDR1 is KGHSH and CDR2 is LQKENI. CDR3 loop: CASSATSGGAADTQYF. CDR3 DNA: TGTGCCAGCTCAGCAACTAGCGGGGGGGCCGCAGATACGCAGTATTTT.

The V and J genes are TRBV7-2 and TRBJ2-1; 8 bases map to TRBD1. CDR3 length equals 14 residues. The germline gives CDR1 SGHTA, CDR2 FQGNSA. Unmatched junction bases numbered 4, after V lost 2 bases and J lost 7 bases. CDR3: CASSLWTGINEQFF. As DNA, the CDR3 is TGTGCCAGCAGCTTATGGACAGGGATTAATGAGCAGTTCTTC.

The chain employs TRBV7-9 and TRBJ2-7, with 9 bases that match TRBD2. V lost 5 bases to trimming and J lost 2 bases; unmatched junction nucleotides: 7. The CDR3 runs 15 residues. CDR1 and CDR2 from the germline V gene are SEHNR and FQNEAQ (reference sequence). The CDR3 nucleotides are TGTGCCAGCAGCCTGGCTAGCGGGGATACCTACGAGCAGTACTTC. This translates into CASSLASGDTYEQYF.

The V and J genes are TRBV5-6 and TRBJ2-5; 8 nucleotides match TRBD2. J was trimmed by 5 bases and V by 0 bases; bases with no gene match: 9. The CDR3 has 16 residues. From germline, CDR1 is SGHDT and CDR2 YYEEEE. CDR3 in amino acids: CASSLELAVGQETQYF. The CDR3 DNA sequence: TGTGCCAGCAGCTTGGAACTAGCGGTCGGTCAGGAGACCCAGTACTTC. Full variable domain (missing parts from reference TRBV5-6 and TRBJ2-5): DAGVTQSPTHLIKTRGQQVTLRCSPKSGHDTVSWYQQALGQGPQFIFQYYEEEERQRGNFPDRFSGHQFPNYSSELNVNALLLGDSALYLCASSLELAVGQETQYFGPGTRLLVL.

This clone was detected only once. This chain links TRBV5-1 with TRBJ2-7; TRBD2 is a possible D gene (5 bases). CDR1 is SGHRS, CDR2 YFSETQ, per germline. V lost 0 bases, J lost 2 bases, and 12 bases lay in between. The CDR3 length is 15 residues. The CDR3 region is CASSLDGVATYEQYF. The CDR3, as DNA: TGCGCCAGCAGCTTGGACGGGGTCGCTACCTACGAGCAGTACTTC.

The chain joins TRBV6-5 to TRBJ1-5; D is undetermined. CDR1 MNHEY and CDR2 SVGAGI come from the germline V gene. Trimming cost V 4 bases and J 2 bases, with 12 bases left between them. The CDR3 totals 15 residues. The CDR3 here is CASSSGGIGNQPQHF. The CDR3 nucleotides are TGTGCCAGCAGTTCCGGAGGTATAGGCAATCAGCCCCAGCATTTT.

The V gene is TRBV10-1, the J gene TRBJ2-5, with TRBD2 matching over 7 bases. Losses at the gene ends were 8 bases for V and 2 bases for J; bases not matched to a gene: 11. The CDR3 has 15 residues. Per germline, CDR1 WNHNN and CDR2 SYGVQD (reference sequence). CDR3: CASAPGPGGQETQYF. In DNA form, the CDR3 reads TGCGCCAGCGCCCCGGGACCGGGGGGTCAAGAGACCCAGTACTTC.

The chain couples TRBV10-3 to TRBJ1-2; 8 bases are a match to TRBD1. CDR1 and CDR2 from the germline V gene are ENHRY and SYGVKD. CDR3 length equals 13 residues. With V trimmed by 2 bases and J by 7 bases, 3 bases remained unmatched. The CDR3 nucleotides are TGTGCCATCAGTGAGGGACAGGGTCTTGGCTACACCTTC. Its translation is CAISEGQGLGYTF.

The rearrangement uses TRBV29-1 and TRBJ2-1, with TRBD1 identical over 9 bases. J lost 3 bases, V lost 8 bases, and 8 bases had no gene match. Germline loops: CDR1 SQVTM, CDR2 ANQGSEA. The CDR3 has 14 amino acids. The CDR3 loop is CSSHRDRDYNEQFF. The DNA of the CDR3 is TGCAGCTCCCACCGGGACAGGGACTACAATGAGCAGTTCTTC.

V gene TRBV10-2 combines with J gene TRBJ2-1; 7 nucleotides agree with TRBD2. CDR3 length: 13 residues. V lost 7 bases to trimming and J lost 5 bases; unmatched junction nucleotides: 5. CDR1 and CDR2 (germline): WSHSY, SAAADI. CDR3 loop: CASKWLADNEQFF. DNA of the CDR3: TGCGCCAGCAAGTGGCTAGCGGACAATGAGCAGTTCTTC.

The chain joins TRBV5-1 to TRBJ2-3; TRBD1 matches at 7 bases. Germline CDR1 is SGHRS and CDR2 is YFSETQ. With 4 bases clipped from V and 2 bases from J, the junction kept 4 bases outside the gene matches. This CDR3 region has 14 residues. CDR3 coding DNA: TGCGCCAGCAGCCAGGGACAGATCACAGATACGCAGTATTTT. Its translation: CASSQGQITDTQYF. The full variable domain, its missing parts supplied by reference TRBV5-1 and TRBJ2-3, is KAGVTQTPRYLIKTRGQQVTLSCSPISGHRSVSWYQQTPGQGLQFLFEYFSETQRNKGNFPGRFSGRQFSNSRSEMNVSTLELGDSALYLCASSQGQITDTQYFGPGTRLTVL.

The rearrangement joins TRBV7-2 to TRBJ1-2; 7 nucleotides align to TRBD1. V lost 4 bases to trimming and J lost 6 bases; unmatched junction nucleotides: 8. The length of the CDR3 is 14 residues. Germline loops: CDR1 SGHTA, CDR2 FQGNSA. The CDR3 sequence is CASSSAGQSNGYTF. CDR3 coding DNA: TGTGCCAGCAGCTCCGCGGGACAGTCGAATGGCTACACCTTC.

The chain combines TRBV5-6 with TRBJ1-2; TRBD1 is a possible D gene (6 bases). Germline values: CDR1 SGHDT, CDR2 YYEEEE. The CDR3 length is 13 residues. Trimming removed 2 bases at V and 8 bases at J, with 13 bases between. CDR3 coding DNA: TGTGCCAGCAGCTTTTTACAGGGTGACGGCTACACCTTC. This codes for CASSFLQGDGYTF.

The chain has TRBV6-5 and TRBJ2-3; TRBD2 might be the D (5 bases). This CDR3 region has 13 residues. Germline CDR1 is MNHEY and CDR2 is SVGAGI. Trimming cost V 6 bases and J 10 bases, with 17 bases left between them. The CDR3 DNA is TGTGCCAGCAGCACCCGAGAGTCGCGGGCGCAGTATTTT. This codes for CASSTRESRAQYF.

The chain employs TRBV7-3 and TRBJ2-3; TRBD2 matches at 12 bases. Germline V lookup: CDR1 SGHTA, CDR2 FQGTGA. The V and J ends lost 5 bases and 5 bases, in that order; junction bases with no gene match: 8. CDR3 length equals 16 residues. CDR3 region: CASSPRPGLAGDTQYF. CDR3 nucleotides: TGTGCCAGCAGCCCGAGACCGGGACTAGCGGGAGATACGCAGTATTTT.

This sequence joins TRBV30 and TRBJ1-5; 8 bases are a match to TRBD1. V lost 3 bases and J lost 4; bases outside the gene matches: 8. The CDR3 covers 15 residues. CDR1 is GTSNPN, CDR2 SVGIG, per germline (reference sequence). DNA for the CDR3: TGTGCCTGGAGGGCCCGGGACAGGACAAATCAGCCCCAGCATTTT. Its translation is CAWRARDRTNQPQHF. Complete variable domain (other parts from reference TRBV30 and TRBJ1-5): SQTIHQWPATLVQPVGSPLSLECTVEGTSNPNLYWYRQAAGRGLQLLFYSVGIGQISSEVPQNLSASRPQDRQFILSSKKLLLSDSGFYLCAWRARDRTNQPQHFGDGTRLSIL.

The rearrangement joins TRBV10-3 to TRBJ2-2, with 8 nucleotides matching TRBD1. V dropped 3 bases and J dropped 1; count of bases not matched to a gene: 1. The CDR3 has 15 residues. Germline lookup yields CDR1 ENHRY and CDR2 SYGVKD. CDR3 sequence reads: CAISDGQGNTGELFF. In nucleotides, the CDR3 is TGTGCCATCAGTGACGGACAGGGGAACACCGGGGAGCTGTTTTTT.

CDR3 protein: CAWTQGARNTIYF. CDR3 coding DNA: TGTGCCTGGACCCAGGGGGCCCGAAACACCATATATTTT. The rearrangement uses TRBV30 and TRBJ1-3, with 8 bases aligning to TRBD1. This CDR3 has 13 residues. J lost 5 bases, V lost 4 bases, and 4 bases had no gene match. Germline V gene lookup returns CDR1 GTSNPN and CDR2 SVGIG (reference sequence).

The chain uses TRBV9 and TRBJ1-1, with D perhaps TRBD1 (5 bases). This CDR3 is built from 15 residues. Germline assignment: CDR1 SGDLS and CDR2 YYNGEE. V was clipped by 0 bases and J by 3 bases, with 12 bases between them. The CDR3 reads CASSVGGSGDTEAFF. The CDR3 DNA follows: TGTGCCAGCAGCGTAGGGGGATCGGGGGACACTGAAGCTTTCTTT.

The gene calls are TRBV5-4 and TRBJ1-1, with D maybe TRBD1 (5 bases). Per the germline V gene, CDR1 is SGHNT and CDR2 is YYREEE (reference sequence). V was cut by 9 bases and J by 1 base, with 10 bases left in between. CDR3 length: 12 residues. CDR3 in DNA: TGTGCCACCCAAGGGGCGAACACTGAAGCTTTCTTT. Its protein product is CATQGANTEAFF.